These T cell receptor beta chains were read from a single sample in a study of blood T cell repertoires in COVID-19. TCRdb's table, derived via immunoSEQ multiplex PCR, lists solely in-frame clones and lacks some. The data contain just over 150,000 clones, over 75% of them singletons. The source material was PBMCs or T cells enriched from blood (not recorded which). The receptors were gathered from a woman aged 45 to 65 who had recovered from COVID-19. Each CDR3 is given with its conserved first and last residue. D genes are given only for firm matches. Expanded clones get a size class; other rows say once, few or many, or leave the size out.

clone_size: -; d_call: -; v_call: TRBV2; j_call: TRBJ2-7; cdr3_aa: CASSDSNYEQYF; cdr3_nt: TGTGCCAGCAGTGACAGTAACTACGAGCAGTACTTC
clone_size: -; d_call: TRBD1; v_call: TRBV15; j_call: TRBJ1-4; cdr3_aa: CATSREPGTGLGNEKLFF; cdr3_nt: TGTGCCACCAGCAGAGAACCCGGGACAGGGTTAGGTAATGAAAAACTGTTTTTT
clone_size: -; d_call: TRBD1; v_call: TRBV11-3; j_call: TRBJ2-5; cdr3_aa: CASSPGTGERETQYF; cdr3_nt: TGTGCCAGCAGCCCCGGGACAGGGGAACGAGAGACCCAGTACTTC
clone_size: -; d_call: -; v_call: TRBV5-4; j_call: TRBJ1-5; cdr3_aa: CASSLGVPGGGQPQHF; cdr3_nt: TGTGCCAGCAGCTTGGGCGTTCCCGGCGGAGGTCAGCCCCAGCATTTT
clone_size: -; d_call: TRBD2; v_call: TRBV9; j_call: TRBJ2-5; cdr3_aa: CASSARGQRGQETQYF; cdr3_nt: TGTGCCAGCAGCGCGAGAGGGCAGCGGGGGCAAGAGACCCAGTACTTC
clone_size: -; d_call: TRBD1; v_call: TRBV19; j_call: TRBJ1-1; cdr3_aa: CASSIWTGAEAFF; cdr3_nt: TGTGCCAGTAGTATATGGACAGGGGCTGAAGCTTTCTTT
clone_size: once; d_call: -; v_call: TRBV27; j_call: TRBJ2-7; cdr3_aa: CASSLQGNSYEQYF; cdr3_nt: TGTGCCAGCAGCCTTCAGGGGAACTCCTACGAGCAGTACTTC
clone_size: -; d_call: TRBD1; v_call: TRBV12-3/TRBV12-4; j_call: TRBJ1-2; cdr3_aa: CATGTGNNYGYTF; cdr3_nt: TGTGCGACCGGGACAGGAAATAACTATGGCTACACCTTC
clone_size: few; d_call: -; v_call: TRBV7-9; j_call: TRBJ2-1; cdr3_aa: CASGTRHEQFF; cdr3_nt: TGTGCCAGCGGCACACGCCATGAGCAGTTCTTC
clone_size: once; d_call: -; v_call: TRBV5-1; j_call: TRBJ1-4; cdr3_aa: CASRWGGATNEKLFF; cdr3_nt: TGCGCCAGCAGGTGGGGAGGTGCAACTAATGAAAAACTGTTTTTT
clone_size: -; d_call: TRBD1; v_call: TRBV2; j_call: TRBJ1-3; cdr3_aa: CASSWDSVSGNTIYF; cdr3_nt: TGTGCCAGCAGCTGGGACAGTGTCTCTGGAAACACCATATATTTT
clone_size: -; d_call: -; v_call: TRBV11-3; j_call: TRBJ1-1; cdr3_aa: CASSLVQGAFF; cdr3_nt: TGTGCCAGCAGCTTGGTGCAGGGGGCTTTCTTT
clone_size: -; d_call: -; v_call: TRBV4-3; j_call: TRBJ2-3; cdr3_aa: CASSQDRRGHRADTQYF; cdr3_nt: TGCGCCAGCAGCCAAGATAGGAGGGGGCACCGAGCAGATACGCAGTATTTT
clone_size: -; d_call: TRBD1; v_call: TRBV29-1; j_call: TRBJ1-2; cdr3_aa: CSVVEGAPGYGYTF; cdr3_nt: TGCAGCGTTGTAGAGGGGGCGCCCGGGTATGGCTACACCTTC
clone_size: -; d_call: -; v_call: TRBV18; j_call: TRBJ1-6; cdr3_aa: CASSPFPGSNSPLHF; cdr3_nt: TGTGCCAGCTCACCCTTCCCGGGGAGTAATTCACCCCTCCACTTT
clone_size: once; d_call: -; v_call: TRBV21-1; j_call: TRBJ2-5; cdr3_aa: CASLGQGLLQETQYF; cdr3_nt: TGTGCCAGCTTGGGGCAGGGACTACTTCAAGAGACCCAGTACTTC